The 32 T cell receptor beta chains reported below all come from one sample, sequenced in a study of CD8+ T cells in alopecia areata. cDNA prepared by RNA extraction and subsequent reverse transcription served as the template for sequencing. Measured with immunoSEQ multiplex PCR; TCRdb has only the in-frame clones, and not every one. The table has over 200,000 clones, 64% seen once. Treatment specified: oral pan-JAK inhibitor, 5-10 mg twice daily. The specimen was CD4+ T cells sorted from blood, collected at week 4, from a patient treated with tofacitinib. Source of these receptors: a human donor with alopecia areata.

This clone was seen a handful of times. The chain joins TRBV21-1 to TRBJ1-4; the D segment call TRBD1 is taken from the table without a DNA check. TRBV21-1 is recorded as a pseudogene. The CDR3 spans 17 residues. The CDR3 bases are TGTGCCAGCAGCAACCCCGGGACAGGACAGATTTCAAGGGGGCTGTTTTTT. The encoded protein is CASSNPGTGQISRGLFF.

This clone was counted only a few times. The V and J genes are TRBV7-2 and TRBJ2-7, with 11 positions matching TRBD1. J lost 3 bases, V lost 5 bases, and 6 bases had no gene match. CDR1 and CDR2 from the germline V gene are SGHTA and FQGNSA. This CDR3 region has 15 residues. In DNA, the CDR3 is TGTGCCAGCAGCCTCAGGGGGACAGGGGGCTACGAGCAGTACTTC. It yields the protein CASSLRGTGGYEQYF.

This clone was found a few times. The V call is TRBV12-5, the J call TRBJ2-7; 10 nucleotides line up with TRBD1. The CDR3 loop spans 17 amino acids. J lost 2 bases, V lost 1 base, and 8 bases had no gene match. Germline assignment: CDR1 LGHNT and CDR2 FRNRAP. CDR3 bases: TGTGCTAGTGGTTTGGCCCTTGGACAGGGGGTCCCCTACGAGCAGTACTTC. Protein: CASGLALGQGVPYEQYF.

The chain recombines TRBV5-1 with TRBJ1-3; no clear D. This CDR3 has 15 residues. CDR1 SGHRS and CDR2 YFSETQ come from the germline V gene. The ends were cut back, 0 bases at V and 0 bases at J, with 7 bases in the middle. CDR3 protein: CASSLGSTSGNTIYF. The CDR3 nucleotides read TGCGCCAGCAGCTTGGGTTCTACCTCTGGAAACACCATATATTTT.

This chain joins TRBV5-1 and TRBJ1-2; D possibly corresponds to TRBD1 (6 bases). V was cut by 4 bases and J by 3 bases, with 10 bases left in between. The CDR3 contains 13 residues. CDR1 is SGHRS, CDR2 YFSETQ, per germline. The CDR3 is CASSASGDYGYTF. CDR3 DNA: TGCGCCAGCAGCGCCTCAGGGGACTATGGCTACACCTTC.

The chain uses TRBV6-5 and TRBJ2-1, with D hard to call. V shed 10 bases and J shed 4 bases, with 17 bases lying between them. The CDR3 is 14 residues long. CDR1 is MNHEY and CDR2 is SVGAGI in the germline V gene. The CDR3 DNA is TGTGCCACCACTCCGGCGAACCTTTACAATGAGCAGTTCTTC. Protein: CATTPANLYNEQFF.

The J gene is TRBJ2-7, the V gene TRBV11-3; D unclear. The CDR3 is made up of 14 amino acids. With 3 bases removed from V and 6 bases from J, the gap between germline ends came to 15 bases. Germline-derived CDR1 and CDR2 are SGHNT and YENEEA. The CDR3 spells CASSLSWTSGEQYF. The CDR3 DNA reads TGTGCCAGCAGCTTGTCGTGGACCTCTGGCGAGCAGTACTTC.

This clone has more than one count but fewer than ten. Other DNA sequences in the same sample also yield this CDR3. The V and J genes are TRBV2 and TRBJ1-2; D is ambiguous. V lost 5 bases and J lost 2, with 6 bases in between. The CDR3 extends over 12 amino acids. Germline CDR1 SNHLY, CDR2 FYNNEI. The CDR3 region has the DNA TGTGCCAGCAGTCCGGGAAACTATGGCTACACCTTC. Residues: CASSPGNYGYTF.

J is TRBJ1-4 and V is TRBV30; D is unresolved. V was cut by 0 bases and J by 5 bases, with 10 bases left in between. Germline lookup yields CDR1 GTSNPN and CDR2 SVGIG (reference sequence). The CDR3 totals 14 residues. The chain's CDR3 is CAWSVGSLNEKLFF. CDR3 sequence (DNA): TGTGCCTGGAGTGTGGGCAGCCTCAATGAAAAACTGTTTTTT.

The CDR3 coding sequence is TGTGCCAGCAGCTTGGCCTTGGGTCTAGCAATCAATGAGCAGTTCTTC. Translation gives CASSLALGLAINEQFF. This chain joins TRBV5-4 and TRBJ2-1; D possibly corresponds to TRBD2 (5 bases). CDR1 and CDR2 (germline): SGHNT, YYREEE (reference sequence). The CDR3 totals 16 residues. V lost 0 bases and J 6 bases, leaving 16 bases between the germline ends.

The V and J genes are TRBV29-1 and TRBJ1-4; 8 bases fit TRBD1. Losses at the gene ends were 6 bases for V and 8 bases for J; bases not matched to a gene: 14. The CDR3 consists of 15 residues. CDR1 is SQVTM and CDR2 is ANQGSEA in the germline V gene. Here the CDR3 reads CSVGTGTGPYEKLFF. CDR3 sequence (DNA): TGCAGCGTCGGGACCGGGACAGGACCTTACGAAAAACTGTTTTTT. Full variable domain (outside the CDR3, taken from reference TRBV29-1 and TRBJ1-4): SAVISQKPSRDICQRGTSLTIQCQVDSQVTMMFWYRQQPGQSLTLIATANQGSEATYESGFVIDKFPISRPNLTFSTLTVSNMSPEDSSIYLCSVGTGTGPYEKLFFGSGTQLSVL.

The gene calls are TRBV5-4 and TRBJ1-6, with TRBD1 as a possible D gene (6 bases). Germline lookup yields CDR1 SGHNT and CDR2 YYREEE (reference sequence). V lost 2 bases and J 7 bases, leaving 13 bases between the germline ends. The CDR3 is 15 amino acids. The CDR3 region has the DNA TGTGCCAGCAGCTTCACACAGGGTCGAAATTCACCCCTCCACTTT. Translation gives CASSFTQGRNSPLHF. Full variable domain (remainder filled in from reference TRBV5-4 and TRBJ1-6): ETGVTQSPTHLIKTRGQQVTLRCSSQSGHNTVSWYQQALGQGPQFIFQYYREEENGRGNFPPRFSGLQFPNYSSELNVNALELDDSALYLCASSFTQGRNSPLHFGNGTRLTVT.

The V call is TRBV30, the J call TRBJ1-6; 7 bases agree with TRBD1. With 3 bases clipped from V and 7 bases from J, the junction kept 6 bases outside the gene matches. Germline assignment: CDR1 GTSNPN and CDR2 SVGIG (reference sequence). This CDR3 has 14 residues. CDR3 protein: CAWSLGQANSPLHF. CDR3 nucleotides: TGTGCCTGGAGCTTAGGACAGGCAAATTCACCCCTCCACTTT.

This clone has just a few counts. In nucleotides, the CDR3 is TGCAGCGTTGAAAGAGGGGCCTCGTCAGGCTACACCTTC. It specifies CSVERGASSGYTF. This chain connects TRBV29-1 to TRBJ1-2, with D tentatively TRBD1 (5 bases). The CDR3 runs 13 residues. CDR1 SQVTM and CDR2 ANQGSEA come from the germline V gene. Trimming took off 2 bases at V and 8 bases at J, with 15 bases between the two ends.

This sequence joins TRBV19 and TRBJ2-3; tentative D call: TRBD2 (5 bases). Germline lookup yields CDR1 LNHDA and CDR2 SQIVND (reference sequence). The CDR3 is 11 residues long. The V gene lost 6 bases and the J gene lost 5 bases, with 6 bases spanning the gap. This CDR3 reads CASSSGDTQYF. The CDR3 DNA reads TGTGCCAGTAGCAGCGGAGATACGCAGTATTTT.

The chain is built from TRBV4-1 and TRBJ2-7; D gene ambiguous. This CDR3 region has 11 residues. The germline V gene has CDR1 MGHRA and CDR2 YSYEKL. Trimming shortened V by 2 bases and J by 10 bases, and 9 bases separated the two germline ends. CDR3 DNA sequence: TGCGCCAGCAGCCAATATTCTCAACAGTACTTC. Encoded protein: CASSQYSQQYF.

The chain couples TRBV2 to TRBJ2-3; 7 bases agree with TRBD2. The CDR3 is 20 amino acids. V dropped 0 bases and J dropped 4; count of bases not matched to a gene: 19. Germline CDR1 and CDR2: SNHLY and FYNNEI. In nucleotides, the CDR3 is TGTGCCAGCAGTGAAGCGCTTCGGGTGCCGATTGGGAGGGGCGCAGATACGCAGTATTTT. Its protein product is CASSEALRVPIGRGADTQYF.

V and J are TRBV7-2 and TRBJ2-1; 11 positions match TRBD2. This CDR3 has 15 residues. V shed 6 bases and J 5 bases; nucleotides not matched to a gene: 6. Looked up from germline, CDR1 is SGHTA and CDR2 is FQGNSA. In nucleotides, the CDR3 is TGTGCCAGCAGGGTCGGGACTAGCGGAAACAATGAGCAGTTCTTC. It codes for CASRVGTSGNNEQFF.

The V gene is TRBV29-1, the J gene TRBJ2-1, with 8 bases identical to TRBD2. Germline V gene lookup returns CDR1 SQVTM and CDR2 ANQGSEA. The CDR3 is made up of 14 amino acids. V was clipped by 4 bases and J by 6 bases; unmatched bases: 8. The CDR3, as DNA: TGCAGCGTTGTCGGCGGGGGGCGGATCAATGAGCAGTTCTTC. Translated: CSVVGGGRINEQFF.

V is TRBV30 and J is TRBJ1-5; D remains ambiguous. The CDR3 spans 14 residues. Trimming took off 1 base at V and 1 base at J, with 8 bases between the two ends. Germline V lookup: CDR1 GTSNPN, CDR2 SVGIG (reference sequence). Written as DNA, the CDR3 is TGTGCCTGGAGTGCTATGATCAGCAATCAGCCCCAGCATTTT. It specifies CAWSAMISNQPQHF.

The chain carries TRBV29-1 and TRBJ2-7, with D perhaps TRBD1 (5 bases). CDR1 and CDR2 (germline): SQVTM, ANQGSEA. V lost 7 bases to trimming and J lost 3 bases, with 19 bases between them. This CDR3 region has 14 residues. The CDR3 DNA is TGCAGCGGAGTCATTCAGGGTTTAGGCTACGAGCAGTACTTC. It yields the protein CSGVIQGLGYEQYF.

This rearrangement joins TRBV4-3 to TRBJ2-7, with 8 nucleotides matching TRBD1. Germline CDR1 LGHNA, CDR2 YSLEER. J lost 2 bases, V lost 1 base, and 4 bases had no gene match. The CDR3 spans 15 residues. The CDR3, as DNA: TGCGCCAGCAGCCAAGGGTCGACAGGGGCCTACGAGCAGTACTTC. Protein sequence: CASSQGSTGAYEQYF.

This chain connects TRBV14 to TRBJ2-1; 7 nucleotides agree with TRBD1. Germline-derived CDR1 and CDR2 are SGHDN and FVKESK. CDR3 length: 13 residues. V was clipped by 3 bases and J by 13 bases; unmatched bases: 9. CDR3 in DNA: TGTGCCAGCAGCCAGGGGCTCGGGGACAGCCAGTTCTTC. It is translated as CASSQGLGDSQFF.

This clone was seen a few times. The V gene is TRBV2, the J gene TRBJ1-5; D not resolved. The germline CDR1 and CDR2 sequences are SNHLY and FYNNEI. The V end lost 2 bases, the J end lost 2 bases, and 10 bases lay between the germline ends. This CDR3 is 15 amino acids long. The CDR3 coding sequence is TGTGCCAGCAGTGAATTTCACCTAGGCAATCAGCCCCAGCATTTT. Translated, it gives CASSEFHLGNQPQHF.

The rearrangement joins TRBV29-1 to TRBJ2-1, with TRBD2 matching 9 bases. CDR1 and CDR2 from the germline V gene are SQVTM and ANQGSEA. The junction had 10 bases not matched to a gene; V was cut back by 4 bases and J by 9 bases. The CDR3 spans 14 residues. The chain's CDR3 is CSVVASGVRGEQFF. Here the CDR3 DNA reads TGCAGCGTTGTGGCTAGCGGGGTGCGTGGTGAGCAGTTCTTC.

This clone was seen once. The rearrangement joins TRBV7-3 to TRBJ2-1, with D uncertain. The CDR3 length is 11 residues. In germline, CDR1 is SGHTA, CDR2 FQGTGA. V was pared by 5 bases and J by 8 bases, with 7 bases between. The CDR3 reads CASSPGDEQFF. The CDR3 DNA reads TGTGCCAGCAGCCCTGGGGATGAGCAGTTCTTC.

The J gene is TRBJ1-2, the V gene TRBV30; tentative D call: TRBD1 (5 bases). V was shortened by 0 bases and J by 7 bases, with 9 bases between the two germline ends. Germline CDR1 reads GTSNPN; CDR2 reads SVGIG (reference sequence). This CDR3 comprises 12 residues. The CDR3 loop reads CAWSVGGSGYTF. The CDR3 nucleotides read TGTGCCTGGAGTGTGGGGGGAAGTGGCTACACCTTC.

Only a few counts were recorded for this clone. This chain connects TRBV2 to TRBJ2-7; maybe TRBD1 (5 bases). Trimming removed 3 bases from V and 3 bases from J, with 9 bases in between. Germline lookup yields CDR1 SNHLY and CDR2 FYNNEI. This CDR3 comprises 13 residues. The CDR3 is CASSDGRDYEQYF. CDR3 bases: TGTGCCAGCAGTGACGGCAGGGACTACGAGCAGTACTTC.

CDR3 bases: TGCAGCTGCTCGGCGGGCGAGGAAGCTTTCTTT. This gives the protein CSCSAGEEAFF. The gene calls are TRBV29-1 and TRBJ1-1; D ambiguous. The CDR3 loop spans 11 amino acids. Germline V lookup: CDR1 SQVTM, CDR2 ANQGSEA. V lost 8 bases and J lost 8, with 15 bases in between.

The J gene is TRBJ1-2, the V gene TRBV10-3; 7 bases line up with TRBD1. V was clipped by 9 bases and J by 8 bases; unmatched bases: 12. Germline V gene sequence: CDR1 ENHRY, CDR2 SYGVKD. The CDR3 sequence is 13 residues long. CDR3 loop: CAIRQGTRDGYTF. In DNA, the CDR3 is TGTGCCATAAGACAGGGAACCCGGGACGGCTACACCTTC.

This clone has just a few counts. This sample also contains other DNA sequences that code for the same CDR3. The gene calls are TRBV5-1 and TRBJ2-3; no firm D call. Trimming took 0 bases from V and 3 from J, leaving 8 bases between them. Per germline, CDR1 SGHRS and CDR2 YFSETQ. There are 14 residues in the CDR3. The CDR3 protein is CASSLGAVTDTQYF. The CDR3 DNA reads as TGCGCCAGCAGCTTGGGGGCGGTTACAGATACGCAGTATTTT.

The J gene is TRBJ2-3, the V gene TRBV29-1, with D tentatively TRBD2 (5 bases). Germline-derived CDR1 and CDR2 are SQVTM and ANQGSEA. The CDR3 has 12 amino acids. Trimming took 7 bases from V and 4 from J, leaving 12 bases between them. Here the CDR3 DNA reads TGCAGCGGCCGAACGAGGGCAGATACGCAGTATTTT. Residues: CSGRTRADTQYF.